The clone carrying this T cell receptor beta chain was seen ten or more times. Its target is unknown. TCRdb's copy holds only in-frame clones and misses some; the assay was immunoSEQ multiplex PCR. The sample contains about 150,000 clones, 85% to 90% of which appear only once. The source of the sample is a study of cytomegalovirus exposure and HLA in healthy donors. Broader study findings: Cytomegalovirus status was reportedly diagnosed by the classifier with high specificity and sensitivity. The study put under 200 TCR beta chains on its list as cytomegalovirus-associated.

This CDR3 is 12 amino acids long. CDR1 is SGHTA, CDR2 FQGNSA, per germline. V lost 2 bases to trimming and J lost 8 bases, with 9 bases between them. The J gene is TRBJ1-1, the V gene TRBV7-2; D remains ambiguous. The sequence derives from a human donor in good health. Sequenced: PBMCs. The CDR3 loop is CASSLYGREAFF. The CDR3 DNA follows: TGTGCCAGCAGCTTATACGGCAGGGAAGCTTTCTTT.